The 7 T cell receptor beta chains given below trace back to one sample, sequenced in a study of T cell responses to AZD1222 COVID-19 vaccine. The assay was immunoSEQ multiplex PCR, and TCRdb's table has in-frame clones only and misses some. The sample lists 190,000 or so clones, 70% to 90% occurring once. This specimen consisted of peripheral blood, obtained 28 days after the second AZD1222 dose. Every receptor here comes from an adult who received the AZD1222 COVID-19 vaccine.

The chain joins TRBV28 to TRBJ1-2; unclear D gene. Trimming shortened V by 7 bases and J by 6 bases, and 12 bases separated the two germline ends. CDR1 and CDR2 from the germline V gene are MDHEN and SYDVKM. The CDR3 has 12 residues. Here the CDR3 reads CASNMVQNGYTF. CDR3 bases: TGTGCCAGCAATATGGTGCAGAATGGCTACACCTTC.

The J gene is TRBJ2-6, the V gene TRBV7-2; D uncertain. CDR1 is SGHTA and CDR2 is FQGNSA in the germline V gene. Trimming took off 11 bases at V and 0 bases at J, with 17 bases between the two ends. This CDR3 contains 16 residues. CDR3 nucleotide sequence: TGTGCCTGCTTCTTCCCGTTAGACTCTGGGGCCAACGTCCTGACTTTC. Its protein product is CACFFPLDSGANVLTF.

The chain couples TRBV7-8 to TRBJ2-7; 7 nucleotides line up with TRBD1. The junction had 5 bases not matched to a gene; V was cut back by 5 bases and J by 1 base. The CDR3 sequence is 14 residues long. Germline V gene data show CDR1 as SGHVS and CDR2 as FQNEAQ. The CDR3 DNA reads TGTGCCAGCAGCCCGAGGGACAGATCCTACGAGCAGTACTTC. Protein sequence: CASSPRDRSYEQYF.

The chain is built from TRBV9 and TRBJ1-5, with 8 bases fitting TRBD1. V was clipped by 4 bases and J by 0 bases; unmatched bases: 6. The CDR3 loop spans 16 amino acids. Germline assignment: CDR1 SGDLS and CDR2 YYNGEE. CDR3 nucleotides: TGTGCCAGCAGCCCCGGGACAGGTCTTAGCAATCAGCCCCAGCATTTT. Translating gives CASSPGTGLSNQPQHF.

The CDR3 DNA is TGTGCCTGGAATGCCCTGACCGTCGGGAATTCACCCCTCCACTTT. Its protein product is CAWNALTVGNSPLHF. The chain recombines TRBV30 with TRBJ1-6; D call uncertain. V gave up 4 bases and J gave up 7 bases, with 17 bases separating them. Germline-derived CDR1 and CDR2 are GTSNPN and SVGIG (reference sequence). The CDR3 spans 15 residues.

The chain is built from TRBV25-1 and TRBJ1-4; the D gene is possibly TRBD1 (5 bases). With 3 bases removed from V and 8 bases from J, the gap between germline ends came to 13 bases. Germline assignment: CDR1 MGHDK and CDR2 SYGVNS. The CDR3 totals 14 residues. The CDR3 spells CASSEAGRDEKLFF. The DNA of the CDR3 is TGTGCCAGCAGTGAGGCGGGTCGGGACGAAAAACTGTTTTTT.

This chain joins TRBV29-1 and TRBJ2-4; the D is unclear. Germline V CDR1 and CDR2: SQVTM, ANQGSEA. The CDR3 contains 12 residues. The V and J ends lost 6 bases and 10 bases respectively, with 16 bases between them. CDR3 DNA: TGCAGCGTCCATCTGGACCCTGGGATTCAGTACTTC. It specifies CSVHLDPGIQYF.